This T cell receptor (beta chain) originates from a study of cytomegalovirus exposure and HLA in healthy donors. This clone was counted only a few times. PCR involved 60 Vbeta and 13 Jbeta primers. Profiling relied on immunoSEQ multiplex PCR, and the TCRdb table lists in-frame clones only, not all of them. The table records 200,000 to 250,000 clones, approximately 70% of them present only once. V lost 5 bases to trimming and J lost 15 bases, with 20 bases between them. The CDR3 covers 14 residues. Per germline, CDR1 MNHEY and CDR2 SVGAGI. This TCR was recovered from a woman under 40 in good health and CMV-seronegative. The sample was PBMCs. The genes are TRBV6-5 and TRBJ1-6; no definite D call. CDR3 in DNA: TGTGCCAGCAGTGAAGGATCCGGGATGGGATACCTCCACTTT. As protein: CASSEGSGMGYLHF.